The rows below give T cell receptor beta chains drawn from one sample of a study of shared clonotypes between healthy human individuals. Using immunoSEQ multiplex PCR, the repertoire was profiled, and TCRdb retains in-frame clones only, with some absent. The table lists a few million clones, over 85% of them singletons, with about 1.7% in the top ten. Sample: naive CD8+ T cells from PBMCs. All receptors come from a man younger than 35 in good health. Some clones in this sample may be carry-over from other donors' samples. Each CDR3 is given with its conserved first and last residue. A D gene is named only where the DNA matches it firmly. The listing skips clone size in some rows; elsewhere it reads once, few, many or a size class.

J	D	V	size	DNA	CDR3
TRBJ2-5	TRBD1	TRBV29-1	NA	TGCAGCGTTGTATCGGGACAGAAAGAGACCCAGTACTTC	CSVVSGQKETQYF
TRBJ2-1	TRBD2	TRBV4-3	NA	TGCGCCAGCAGCCTCGGACTAGCTAATGGCAATGAGCAGTTCTTC	CASSLGLANGNEQFF
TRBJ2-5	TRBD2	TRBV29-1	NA	TGCAGCGCACCCGAACTAGCGGGAGGACATGCGGGGGAGACCCAGTACTTC	CSAPELAGGHAGETQYF
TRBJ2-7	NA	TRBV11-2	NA	TGTGCCAGCAGCTTCCGGGCCCTATACGAGCAGTACTTC	CASSFRALYEQYF
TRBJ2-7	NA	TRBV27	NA	TGTGCCAGCAGTTGGACCGGGGCCAGCTACGAGCAGTACTTC	CASSWTGASYEQYF
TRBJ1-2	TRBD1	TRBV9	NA	TGTGCCAGCAGCCAAAATAGGGCAGGGGGCTATGGCTACACCTTC	CASSQNRAGGYGYTF
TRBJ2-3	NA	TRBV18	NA	TGTGCCAGCTCACCCGTGCTGAGCACAGATACGCAGTATTTT	CASSPVLSTDTQYF
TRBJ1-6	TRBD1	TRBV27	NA	TGTGCCAGCAGTCTCGGGACAGCGAATTCACCCCTCCACTTT	CASSLGTANSPLHF
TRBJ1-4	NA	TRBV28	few	TGTGCCAGCAGTTTACCCAATAATGAAAAACTGTTTTTT	CASSLPNNEKLFF
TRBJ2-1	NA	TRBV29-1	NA	TGCAGCGCCAACGGGGGACCACACAGCTCCTACAATGAGCAGTTCTTC	CSANGGPHSSYNEQFF
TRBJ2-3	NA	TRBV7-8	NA	TGTGCCAGCAGCCCCGAGGGGCGCCAGCCCCATACGCAGTATTTT	CASSPEGRQPHTQYF
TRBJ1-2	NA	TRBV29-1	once	TGCAGCGTTGATGGGCTAGAAGGGGGGACATACTATGGCTACACCTTC	CSVDGLEGGTYYGYTF
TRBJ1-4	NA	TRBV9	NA	TGTGCCAGCAGCGGTGGGTTTCCTAATGAAAAACTGTTTTTT	CASSGGFPNEKLFF
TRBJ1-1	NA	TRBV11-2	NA	TGTGCCAGCAGCTCCAGGACAGCACATTATGAAGCTTTCTTT	CASSSRTAHYEAFF
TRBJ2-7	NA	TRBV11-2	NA	TGTGCCAGCAGCTCATCGGGAGAGCAGTACTTC	CASSSSGEQYF
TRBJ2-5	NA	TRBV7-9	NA	TGTGCCAGCAGCTTACTTGCCGGGAGTAAAGAGACCCAGTACTTC	CASSLLAGSKETQYF
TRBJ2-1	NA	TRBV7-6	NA	TGTGCCAGCAGCTGGACTATCTCGGTTGGCAATGAGCAGTTCTTC	CASSWTISVGNEQFF
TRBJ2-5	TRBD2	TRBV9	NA	TGTGCCAGCAGCGGGTCGGGAGGTAGGGAGACCCAGTACTTC	CASSGSGGRETQYF
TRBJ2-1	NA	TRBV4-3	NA	TGCGCCAGCAGCCAAGATTGGCGAGGACATGAGCAGTTCTTC	CASSQDWRGHEQFF
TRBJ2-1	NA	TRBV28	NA	TGTGCCAGCAGTCAGGGCCTAGGGGATGAGCAGTTCTTC	CASSQGLGDEQFF
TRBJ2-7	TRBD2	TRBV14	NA	TGTGCCAGCAGCCAAGTTTGGGTTAGCGGGAGGTACGAGCAGTACTTC	CASSQVWVSGRYEQYF
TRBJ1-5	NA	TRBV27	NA	TGTGCCAGCAGTCCGGGGCAGATCAATCAGCCCCAGCATTTT	CASSPGQINQPQHF
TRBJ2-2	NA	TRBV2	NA	TGTGCCAGCAGTGAGACAGAACCTAACACCGGGGAGCTGTTTTTT	CASSETEPNTGELFF
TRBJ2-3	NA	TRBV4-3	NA	TGCGCCAGCAGCCCTAGTATGGGAGACGGGGCAGATACGCAGTATTTT	CASSPSMGDGADTQYF
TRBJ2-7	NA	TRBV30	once	TGTGCCTGTCCTACAGGGACCGGCCTCTACTTC	CACPTGTGLYF
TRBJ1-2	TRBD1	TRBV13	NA	TGTGCCAGCAGCTTCAGGGGGGGAGTCTATGGCTACACCTTC	CASSFRGGVYGYTF
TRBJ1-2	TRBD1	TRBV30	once	TGTGCCTGGAGGGGACAGGGGGCATCCTATTTC	CAWRGQGASYF
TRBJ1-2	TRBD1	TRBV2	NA	TGTGCCAGCAAGGGACAGAACTACTATGGCTACACCTTC	CASKGQNYYGYTF
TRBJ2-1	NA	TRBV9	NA	TGTGCCAGCAGCCCCGGGACTGGCCCCCATGAGCAGTTCTTC	CASSPGTGPHEQFF
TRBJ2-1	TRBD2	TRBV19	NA	TGTGCCAGTAGTATCTTACTAGCGGGAGTCCACAATGAGCAGTTCTTC	CASSILLAGVHNEQFF
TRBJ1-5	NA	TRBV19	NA	TGTGCCAGTAGTATTTTGGCAGGGCATAATCAGCCCCAGCATTTT	CASSILAGHNQPQHF
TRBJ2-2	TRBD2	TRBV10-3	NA	TGTGCCGCAGCGGGAGGGAACACCGGGGAGCTGTTTTTT	CAAAGGNTGELFF
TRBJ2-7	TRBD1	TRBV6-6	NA	TGTGCCAGCAGTTACTCCGGGACAGGACCTTACGAGCAGTACTTC	CASSYSGTGPYEQYF
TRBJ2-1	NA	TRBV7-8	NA	TGTGCCAGCAGCTCCGGTGAGAAGGGGTTCTACAATGAGCAGTTCTTC	CASSSGEKGFYNEQFF
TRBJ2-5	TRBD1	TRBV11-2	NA	TGTGCCAGCAGCCGAACCACAGGGGCTGAGGCCCAGTACTTC	CASSRTTGAEAQYF
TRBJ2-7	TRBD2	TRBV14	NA	TGTGCCAGCAGCCATGTAGCGGGAGGGTACTACGAGCAGTACTTC	CASSHVAGGYYEQYF
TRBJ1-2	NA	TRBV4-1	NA	TGCGCCAGCAGCCAAGACGGGCAGTATGGCTACACCTTC	CASSQDGQYGYTF
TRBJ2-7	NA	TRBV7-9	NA	TGTGCCAGCAGTCATGGGGCGTTCGAGCAGTACTTC	CASSHGAFEQYF
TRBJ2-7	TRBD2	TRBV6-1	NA	TGTGCCAGCAGCCCCGGGGTAGCGGGAGAAGAGCAGTACTTC	CASSPGVAGEEQYF
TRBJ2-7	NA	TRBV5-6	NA	TGTGCCAGCAGCGGGGGTTCGGAAATCTACGAGCAGTACTTC	CASSGGSEIYEQYF
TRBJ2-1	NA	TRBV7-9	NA	TGTGCCAGCACCCCCCAAGGCATGGGGCAGTTCTTC	CASTPQGMGQFF
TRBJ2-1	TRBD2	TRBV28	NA	TGTGCCAGCAGTTTAAAACGCGGGAGGGGATCTGAGCAGTTCTTC	CASSLKRGRGSEQFF
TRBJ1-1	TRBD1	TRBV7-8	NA	TGTGCCAGCAGCTTAAAGATTTATAGGGGACAGCGGGCTTTCTTT	CASSLKIYRGQRAFF
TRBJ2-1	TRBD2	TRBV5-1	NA	TGCGCCAGCAGTGGGGGACTAGCGAGCTACAATGAGCAGTTCTTC	CASSGGLASYNEQFF